The 3 T cell receptor beta chains below all came from one sample that was sequenced in a study of T cell responses to AZD1222 COVID-19 vaccine. Using immunoSEQ multiplex PCR, the repertoire was profiled, and TCRdb retains in-frame clones only, with some absent. The table shows 100,000 to 110,000 clones, with around 87% occurring only once. This sample comprised peripheral blood, obtained on day 0 of MenACWY control vaccination. These receptors were obtained from an adult in good health.

V usage is TRBV29-1 and J usage is TRBJ2-7; no clear D. Germline lookup yields CDR1 SQVTM and CDR2 ANQGSEA. Trimming cost V 6 bases and J 5 bases, with 11 bases left between them. CDR3 length: 11 amino acids. The CDR3 spells CSVPHPDEQYF. For the CDR3, the DNA is TGCAGCGTCCCACACCCCGACGAGCAGTACTTC.

The chain combines TRBV5-1 with TRBJ2-7; 7 nucleotides match TRBD1. This CDR3 region has 15 residues. With V trimmed by 5 bases and J by 0 bases, 8 bases remained unmatched. The V gene's germline CDR1 is SGHRS and CDR2 YFSETQ. The CDR3 sequence is CASRADRERSYEQYF. The CDR3 DNA reads TGCGCCAGCAGGGCTGACAGGGAACGCTCCTACGAGCAGTACTTC.

The rearrangement links TRBV7-9 to TRBJ2-1; 9 bases fit TRBD2. J gave up 7 bases and V 5 bases, and 12 bases lay outside the gene matches. The CDR3 runs to 16 residues. Germline-derived CDR1 and CDR2 are SEHNR and FQNEAQ (reference sequence). As DNA, the CDR3 is TGTGCCAGCAGCCCCAAGCCGGCTAGCGGGGTGAATGAGCAGTTCTTC. This gives the protein CASSPKPASGVNEQFF.